This TCR beta chain was documented in a study of T cells in placental villitis. About the study as a whole: The study tested an allograft-versus-infection hypothesis by comparing placental TCR-beta repertoires in villitis of unknown etiology, unaffected controls matched for gestational age, and infectious villitis.

In the germline V gene, CDR1 corresponds to SGHRS and CDR2 to YFSETQ. From cysteine to phenylalanine, the CDR3 is 12 amino acids long. The only DNA kept is the CDR3, 36 bases in frame from the first base. From V the trimming removes 1 base and from J it removes 6 bases, while the gene matches leave 0 bases of the junction unaccounted for. TCR-beta CDR3 regions were amplified from genomic DNA with the immunoSEQ v4 bias-controlled multiplex PCR assay, run blinded to group allocation. To estimate nucleated cell and T cell quantities per sample, reference gene primers were included together with the TCR-beta primers. Sequencing of the libraries was performed on an Illumina MiSeq with a 100-cycle paired-end protocol. The authors' pipeline ran thus. In the immunoSEQ Analyzer software, diversity and richness were calculated, with richness measured by iChao1 and clonality based on Pielou evenness and Shannon diversity on a 0-1 scale where a higher value means less diversity. Using confidence 3 and substitution 2, CDR3 amino acid sequences together with their V/J genes were queried against VDJdb for CMV, EBV and influenza A specificities. The Morisita-Horn index was used to measure TCR-beta amino acid clonotype overlap among the villitis of unknown etiology, infectious villitis and control repertoires. In its TCRdb copy, this immuneACCESS table keeps in-frame sequences only and misses some clones. Where compared with another copy, unresolved V genes explain less than half of these, and the others have no known cause. The V and J calls and clone size come from that table; D and trimming were worked out from the DNA. A total of more than 2,500 clones appear in this sample, roughly 75% of them only once. Clones ranked in the top ten supply roughly 15% of the sample.

Five infectious villitis placentae, four with confirmed cytomegalovirus and one with Toxoplasma gondii, were included and were not matched to other groups. In the infectious villitis group, the mothers were found to be younger and to have smaller fetuses, and preterm delivery or intrauterine demise was recorded in a couple of cases. After delivery, the placentae were collected and evaluated both grossly and histologically, and only then was archival tissue selected. Five 10-micron scrolls were cut from each FFPE block, and DNA was isolated using the AllPrep DNA/RNA FFPE Tissue kit. DNA concentration and purity were checked by NanoDrop, and RNA quality was assessed on a Bioanalyzer. Study-wide conclusions, independent of this receptor: Because the paraffin blocks included small amounts of decidua, some of the captured T cells, particularly in controls, may have been decidual rather than villous infiltrates. With bulk tissue sequencing, helper, regulatory or cytotoxic T cells could not be distinguished, nor could maternal versus fetal T cells, and gamma-delta receptors were excluded. Higher CMV-specific clone frequencies were found in infectious CMV cases than in villitis of unknown etiology (approximately 0.011 vs 0.001), and no difference in CMV-specific clone frequencies was seen between villitis of unknown etiology and controls.

As to this clone: Its antigen is not yet known. There are no base qualities to consult, and no much larger clone falls within one base.

The sample taken for sequencing was placental tissue containing maternal and fetal cells. The V gene is TRBV5-1 and the J gene is TRBJ1-1, with TRBD1 matching 7 junction bases. The TCR comes from a human patient with infectious villitis; the placental T cells may come from both mother and fetus. The DNA is as follows: TGCGCCAGCAGCTTGACAGGGGCTGAAGCTTTCTTT. Its translation reads: CASSLTGAEAFF.